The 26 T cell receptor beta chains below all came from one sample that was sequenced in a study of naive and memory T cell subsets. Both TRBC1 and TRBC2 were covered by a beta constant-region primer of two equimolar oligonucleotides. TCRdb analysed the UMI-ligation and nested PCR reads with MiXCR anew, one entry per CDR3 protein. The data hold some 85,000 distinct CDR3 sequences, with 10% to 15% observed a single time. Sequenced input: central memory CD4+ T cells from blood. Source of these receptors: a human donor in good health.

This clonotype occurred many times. CDR3 sequence: CSVRVAGAGANVLTF. CDR3 sequence (DNA): TGCAGCGTCAGAGTGGCGGGAGCTGGGGCCAACGTCCTGACTTTC. This rearrangement joins TRBV29-1 to TRBJ2-6; 7 nucleotides align to TRBD2. In germline, CDR1 is SQVTM, CDR2 ANQGSEA. The CDR3 has 15 residues. J lost 2 bases, V lost 6 bases, and 7 bases had no gene match.

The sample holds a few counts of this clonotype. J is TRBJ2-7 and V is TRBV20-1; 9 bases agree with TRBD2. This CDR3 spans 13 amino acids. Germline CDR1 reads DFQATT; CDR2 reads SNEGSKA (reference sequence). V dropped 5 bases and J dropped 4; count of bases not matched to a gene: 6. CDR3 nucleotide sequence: TGCAGTGCTCTTGGGCTAGCGGGATACGAGCAGTACTTC. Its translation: CSALGLAGYEQYF.

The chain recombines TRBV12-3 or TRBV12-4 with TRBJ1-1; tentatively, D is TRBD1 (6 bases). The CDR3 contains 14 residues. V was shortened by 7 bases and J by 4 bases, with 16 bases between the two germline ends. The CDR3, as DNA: TGTGCCAGCATCAAGCAGAGGGGGTTCACTGAAGCTTTCTTT. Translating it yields CASIKQRGFTEAFF.

The CDR3 nucleotides read TGTGCCAGCAGTCCCGACATCTCCCTGGGGAAAGCTTTCTTT. Translated, it gives CASSPDISLGKAFF. The J gene is TRBJ1-1, the V gene TRBV2; no reliable D call. Germline CDR1 is SNHLY and CDR2 is FYNNEI. The CDR3 has 14 amino acids. V dropped 5 bases and J dropped 9 bases, with 19 bases sitting between them.

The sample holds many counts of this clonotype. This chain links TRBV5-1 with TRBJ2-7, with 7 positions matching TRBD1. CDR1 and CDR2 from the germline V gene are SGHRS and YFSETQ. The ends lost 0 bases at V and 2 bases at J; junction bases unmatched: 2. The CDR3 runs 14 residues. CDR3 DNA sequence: TGCGCCAGCAGCTTGGCAGGGGGAACCTACGAGCAGTACTTC. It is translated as CASSLAGGTYEQYF.

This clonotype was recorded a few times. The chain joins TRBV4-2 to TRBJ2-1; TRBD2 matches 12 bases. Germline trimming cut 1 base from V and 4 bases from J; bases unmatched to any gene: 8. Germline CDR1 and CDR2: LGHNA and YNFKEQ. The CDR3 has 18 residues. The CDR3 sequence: CASSQGTTGLAGYNEQFF. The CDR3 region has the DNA TGTGCCAGCAGCCAAGGAACCACCGGACTAGCGGGATACAATGAGCAGTTCTTC.

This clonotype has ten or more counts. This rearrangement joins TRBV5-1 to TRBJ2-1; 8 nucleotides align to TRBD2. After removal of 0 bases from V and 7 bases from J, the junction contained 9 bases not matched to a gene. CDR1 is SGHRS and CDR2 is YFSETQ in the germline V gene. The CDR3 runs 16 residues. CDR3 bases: TGCGCCAGCAGCTTGGAAGGGGTAGCGGGAAGAAATGAGCAGTTCTTC. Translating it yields CASSLEGVAGRNEQFF.

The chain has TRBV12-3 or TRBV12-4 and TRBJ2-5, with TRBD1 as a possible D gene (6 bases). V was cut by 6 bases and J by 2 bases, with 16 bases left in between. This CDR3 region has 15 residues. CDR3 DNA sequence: TGTGCCAGCAGCCCGACAGGCCGTCGACAAGAGACCCAGTACTTC. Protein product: CASSPTGRRQETQYF.

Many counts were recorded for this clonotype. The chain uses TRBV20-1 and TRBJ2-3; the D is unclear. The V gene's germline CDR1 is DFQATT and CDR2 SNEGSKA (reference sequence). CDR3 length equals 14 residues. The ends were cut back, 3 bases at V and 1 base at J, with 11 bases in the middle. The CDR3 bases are TGCAGTGCTAGCTCCGCGTCGGGCACAGATACGCAGTATTTT. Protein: CSASSASGTDTQYF.

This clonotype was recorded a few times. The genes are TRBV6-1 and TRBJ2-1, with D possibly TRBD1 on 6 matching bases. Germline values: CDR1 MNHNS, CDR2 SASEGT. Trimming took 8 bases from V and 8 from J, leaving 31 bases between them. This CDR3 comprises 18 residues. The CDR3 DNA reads TGTGCCAGCTCCCGGGACATTGCCGGGACCTCCGTCGTGTATGAGCAGTTCTTC. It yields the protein CASSRDIAGTSVVYEQFF.

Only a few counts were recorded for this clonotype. This CDR3 is CASSYSPQGSYEQYF. The DNA for the CDR3 is TGTGCCAGCAGTTACTCGCCGCAGGGCTCCTACGAGCAGTACTTC. The rearrangement uses TRBV6-6 and TRBJ2-7, with D possibly matching TRBD1 (5 bases). The CDR3 has 15 amino acids. V lost 0 bases and J 0 bases, leaving 9 bases between the germline ends. Per the germline V gene, CDR1 is MNHNY and CDR2 is SVGAGI (reference sequence).

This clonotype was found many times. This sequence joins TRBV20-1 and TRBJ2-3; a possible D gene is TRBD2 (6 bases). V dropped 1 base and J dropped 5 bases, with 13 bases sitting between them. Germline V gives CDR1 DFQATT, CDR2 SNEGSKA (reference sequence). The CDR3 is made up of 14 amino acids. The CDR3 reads CSARAGEVGDTQYF. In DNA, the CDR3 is TGCAGTGCTAGAGCGGGAGAGGTCGGAGATACGCAGTATTTT.

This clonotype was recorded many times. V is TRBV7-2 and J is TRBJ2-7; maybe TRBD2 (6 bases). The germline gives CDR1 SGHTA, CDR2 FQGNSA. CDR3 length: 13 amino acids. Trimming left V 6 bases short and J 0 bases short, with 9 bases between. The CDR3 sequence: CASSGTRSYEQYF. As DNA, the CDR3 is TGTGCCAGCAGTGGGACTCGCTCCTACGAGCAGTACTTC.

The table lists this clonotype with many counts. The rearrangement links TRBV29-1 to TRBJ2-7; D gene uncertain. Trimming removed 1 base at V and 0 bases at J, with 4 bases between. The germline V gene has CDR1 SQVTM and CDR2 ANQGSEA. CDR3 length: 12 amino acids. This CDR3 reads CSVEGVSYEQYF. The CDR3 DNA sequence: TGCAGCGTTGAAGGGGTCTCCTACGAGCAGTACTTC.

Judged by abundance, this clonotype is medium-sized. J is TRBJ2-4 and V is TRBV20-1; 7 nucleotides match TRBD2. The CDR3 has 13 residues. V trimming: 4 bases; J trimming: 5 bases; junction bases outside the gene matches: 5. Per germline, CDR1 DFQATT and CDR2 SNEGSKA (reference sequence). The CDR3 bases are TGCAGTGCTACGGGGGACTATGAAAACATTCAGTACTTC. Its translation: CSATGDYENIQYF.

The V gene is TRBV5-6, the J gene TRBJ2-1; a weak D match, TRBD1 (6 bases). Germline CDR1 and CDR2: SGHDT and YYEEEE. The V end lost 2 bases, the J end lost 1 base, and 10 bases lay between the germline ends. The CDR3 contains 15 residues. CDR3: CASSFTGSSYNEQFF. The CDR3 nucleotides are TGTGCCAGCAGCTTTACAGGGTCATCCTACAATGAGCAGTTCTTC. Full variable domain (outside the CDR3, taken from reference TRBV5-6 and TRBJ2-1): DAGVTQSPTHLIKTRGQQVTLRCSPKSGHDTVSWYQQALGQGPQFIFQYYEEEERQRGNFPDRFSGHQFPNYSSELNVNALLLGDSALYLCASSFTGSSYNEQFFGPGTRLTVL.

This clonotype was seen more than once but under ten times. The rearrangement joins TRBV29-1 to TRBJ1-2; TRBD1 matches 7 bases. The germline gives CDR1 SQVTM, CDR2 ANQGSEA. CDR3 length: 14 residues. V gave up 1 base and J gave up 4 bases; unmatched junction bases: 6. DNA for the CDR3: TGCAGCGTTGAAGGGATCCAGGGGGGCTATGGCTACACCTTC. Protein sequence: CSVEGIQGGYGYTF.

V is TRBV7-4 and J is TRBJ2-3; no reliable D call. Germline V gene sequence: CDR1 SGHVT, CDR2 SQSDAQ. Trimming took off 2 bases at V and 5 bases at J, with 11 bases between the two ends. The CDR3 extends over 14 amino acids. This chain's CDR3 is CASSLLGTQDTQYF. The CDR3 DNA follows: TGTGCCAGCAGCTTACTTGGTACGCAAGATACGCAGTATTTT.

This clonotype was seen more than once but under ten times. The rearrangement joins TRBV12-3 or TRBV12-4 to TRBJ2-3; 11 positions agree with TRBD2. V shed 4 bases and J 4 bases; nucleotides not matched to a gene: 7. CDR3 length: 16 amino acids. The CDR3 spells CASSSLVSGRADTQYF. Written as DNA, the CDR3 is TGTGCCAGCAGTTCCCTGGTTAGCGGGAGGGCAGATACGCAGTATTTT.

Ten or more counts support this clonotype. The DNA of the CDR3 is TGTGCCAGCAGCGTAGAAGAGGGCTTAGCCAAAAACATTCAGTACTTC. This encodes CASSVEEGLAKNIQYF. This chain joins TRBV9 and TRBJ2-4; D might be TRBD2 (5 bases). CDR1 SGDLS and CDR2 YYNGEE come from the germline V gene. This CDR3 is built from 16 residues. V was trimmed by 0 bases and J by 0 bases, leaving 10 bases between them.

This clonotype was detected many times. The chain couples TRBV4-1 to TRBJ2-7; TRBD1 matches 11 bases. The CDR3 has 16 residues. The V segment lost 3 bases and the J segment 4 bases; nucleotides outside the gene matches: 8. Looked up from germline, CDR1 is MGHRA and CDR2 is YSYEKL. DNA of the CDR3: TGCGCCAGCAGCCACACTCGTGGGACAGGGGGTTACGAGCAGTACTTC. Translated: CASSHTRGTGGYEQYF.

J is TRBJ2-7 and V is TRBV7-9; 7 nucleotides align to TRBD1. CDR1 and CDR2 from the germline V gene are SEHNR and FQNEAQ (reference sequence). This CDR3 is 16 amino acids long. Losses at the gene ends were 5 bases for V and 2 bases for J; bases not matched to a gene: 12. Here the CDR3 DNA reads TGTGCCAGCAGCCCCCCGACCCGGCAGGGGGCCTACGAGCAGTACTTC. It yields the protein CASSPPTRQGAYEQYF. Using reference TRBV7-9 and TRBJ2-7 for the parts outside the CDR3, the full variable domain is DTGVSQNPRHKITKRGQNVTFRCDPISEHNRLYWYRQTLGQGPEFLTYFQNEAQLEKSRLLSDRFSAERPKGSFSTLEIQRTEQGDSAMYLCASSPPTRQGAYEQYFGPGTRLTVT.

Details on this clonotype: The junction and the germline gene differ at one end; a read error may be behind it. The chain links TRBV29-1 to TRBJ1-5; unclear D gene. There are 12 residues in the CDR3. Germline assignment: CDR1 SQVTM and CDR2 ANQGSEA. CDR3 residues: CSVAGSNHPQHF. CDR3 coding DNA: TGCAGCGTTGCCGGGAGCAATCATCCCCAGCATTTT.

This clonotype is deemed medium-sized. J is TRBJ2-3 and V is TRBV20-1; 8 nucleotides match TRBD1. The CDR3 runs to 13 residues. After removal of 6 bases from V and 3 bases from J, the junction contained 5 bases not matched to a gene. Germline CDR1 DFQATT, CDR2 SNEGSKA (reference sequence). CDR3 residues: CSAMDRVTDTQYF. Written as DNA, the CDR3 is TGCAGTGCCATGGACAGGGTAACAGATACGCAGTATTTT.

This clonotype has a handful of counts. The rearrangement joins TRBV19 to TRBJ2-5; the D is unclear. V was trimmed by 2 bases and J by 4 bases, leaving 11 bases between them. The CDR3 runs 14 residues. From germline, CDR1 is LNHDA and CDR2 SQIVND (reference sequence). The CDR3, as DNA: TGTGCCAGTAGTATAAGGCCAGGCGGAGAGACCCAGTACTTC. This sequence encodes CASSIRPGGETQYF.

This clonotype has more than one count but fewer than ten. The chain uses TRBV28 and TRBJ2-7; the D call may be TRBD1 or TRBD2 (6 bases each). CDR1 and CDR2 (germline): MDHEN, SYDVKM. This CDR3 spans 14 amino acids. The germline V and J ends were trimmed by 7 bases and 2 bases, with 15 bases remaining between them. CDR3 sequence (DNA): TGTGCCAGCACCCTAGTCCGGGGGCCCTACGAGCAGTACTTC. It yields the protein CASTLVRGPYEQYF.